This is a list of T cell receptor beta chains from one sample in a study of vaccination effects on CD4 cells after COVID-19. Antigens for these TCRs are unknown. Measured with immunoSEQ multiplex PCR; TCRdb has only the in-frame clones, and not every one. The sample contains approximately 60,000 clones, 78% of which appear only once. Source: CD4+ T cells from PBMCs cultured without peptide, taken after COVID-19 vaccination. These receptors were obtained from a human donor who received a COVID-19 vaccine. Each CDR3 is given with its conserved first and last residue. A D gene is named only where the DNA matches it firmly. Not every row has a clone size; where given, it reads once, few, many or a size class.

cdr3_nt: TGCAGCGTTGTCACTAGCGGAACCTACGAGCAGTACTTC; cdr3_aa: CSVVTSGTYEQYF; d_call: TRBD2; cdr3_length: 13; v_call: TRBV29-1; j_call: TRBJ2-7; clone_size: -
cdr3_nt: TGTGCCAGCAGCCTGACGGGAGGAGCGTATGGCTACACCTTC; cdr3_aa: CASSLTGGAYGYTF; d_call: -; cdr3_length: 14; v_call: TRBV7-2; j_call: TRBJ1-2; clone_size: -
cdr3_nt: TGTGCCAGCAGCCAAGACGTGACAGAGCACTACGAGCAGTACTTC; cdr3_aa: CASSQDVTEHYEQYF; d_call: -; cdr3_length: 15; v_call: TRBV3-1/TRBV3-2; j_call: TRBJ2-7; clone_size: -
cdr3_nt: TGTGCCTGGAGTTCCGACGGGGGGGCCACAGATACGCAGTATTTT; cdr3_aa: CAWSSDGGATDTQYF; d_call: TRBD2; cdr3_length: 15; v_call: TRBV30; j_call: TRBJ2-3; clone_size: -
cdr3_nt: TGTGCCTGGAGTTCGGACAGCTCCTACGAGCAGTACTTC; cdr3_aa: CAWSSDSSYEQYF; d_call: -; cdr3_length: 13; v_call: TRBV30; j_call: TRBJ2-7; clone_size: -
cdr3_nt: TGCAGTGCTAGTTATTCGGGAGCCCAGTACTTC; cdr3_aa: CSASYSGAQYF; d_call: -; cdr3_length: 11; v_call: TRBV20-1; j_call: TRBJ2-5; clone_size: few
cdr3_nt: TGTGCCAGCAGTTTCTTAGGATCCAACACCGGGGAGCTGTTTTTT; cdr3_aa: CASSFLGSNTGELFF; d_call: -; cdr3_length: 15; v_call: TRBV28; j_call: TRBJ2-2; clone_size: -
cdr3_nt: TGCGCCAGCAGCCATGGCCAGGGGGCTAAAAACATTCAGTACTTC; cdr3_aa: CASSHGQGAKNIQYF; d_call: TRBD1; cdr3_length: 15; v_call: TRBV4-1; j_call: TRBJ2-4; clone_size: -
cdr3_nt: TGTGCCTGGGGGGCCGGCAACTATGGCTACACCTTC; cdr3_aa: CAWGAGNYGYTF; d_call: -; cdr3_length: 12; v_call: TRBV30; j_call: TRBJ1-2; clone_size: -
cdr3_nt: TGCAGCGTTGAGGGGACAGGGGGCTATTACAATGAGCAGTTCTTC; cdr3_aa: CSVEGTGGYYNEQFF; d_call: TRBD1; cdr3_length: 15; v_call: TRBV29-1; j_call: TRBJ2-1; clone_size: -
cdr3_nt: TGTGCCAGCAGTTACTTTGGGCTATCGGACAGGGTCTACGAGCAGTACTTC; cdr3_aa: CASSYFGLSDRVYEQYF; d_call: TRBD1; cdr3_length: 17; v_call: TRBV6-2/TRBV6-3; j_call: TRBJ2-7; clone_size: -
cdr3_nt: TGTGCCAGCAGCCGTGGGGTTTACAACTCTCCCCTCCACTTT; cdr3_aa: CASSRGVYNSPLHF; d_call: -; cdr3_length: 14; v_call: TRBV5-6; j_call: TRBJ1-6; clone_size: few
cdr3_nt: TGTGCCAGCAGATTCGGGGACTCTGGGGCCAACGTCCTGACTTTC; cdr3_aa: CASRFGDSGANVLTF; d_call: -; cdr3_length: 15; v_call: TRBV7-9; j_call: TRBJ2-6; clone_size: -
cdr3_nt: TGTGCCAGCAGCTCGACAGCCGCCGAGCAGTACTTC; cdr3_aa: CASSSTAAEQYF; d_call: -; cdr3_length: 12; v_call: TRBV13; j_call: TRBJ2-7; clone_size: once
cdr3_nt: TGTGCCAGTACCCCCTTATTCTCCGGGACAGGGGATTGGGTCGGGGGCACTGAAGCTTTCTTT; cdr3_aa: CASTPLFSGTGDWVGGTEAFF; d_call: TRBD1; cdr3_length: 21; v_call: TRBV19; j_call: TRBJ1-1; clone_size: once
cdr3_nt: TGTGCCAGCACCCCCTTCGTGGGTGGGCGGGATACGCAGTATTTT; cdr3_aa: CASTPFVGGRDTQYF; d_call: -; cdr3_length: 15; v_call: TRBV28; j_call: TRBJ2-3; clone_size: few
cdr3_nt: TGTGCCAGCAGCTTCGAGGGTCCAGATACGCAGTATTTT; cdr3_aa: CASSFEGPDTQYF; d_call: -; cdr3_length: 13; v_call: TRBV7-2; j_call: TRBJ2-3; clone_size: -
cdr3_nt: TGTGCCAGCAGCATGGGACGCCTAAGGAACACTGAAGCTTTCTTT; cdr3_aa: CASSMGRLRNTEAFF; d_call: -; cdr3_length: 15; v_call: TRBV5-5; j_call: TRBJ1-1; clone_size: -
cdr3_nt: TGTGCCAGCAGCCTTGGACCCAAGGGGCAGTACTTC; cdr3_aa: CASSLGPKGQYF; d_call: -; cdr3_length: 12; v_call: TRBV3-1/TRBV3-2; j_call: TRBJ2-7; clone_size: -
cdr3_nt: TGTGCCAGCAGTTTCGGGGGAGGAACTAATGAAAAACTGTTTTTT; cdr3_aa: CASSFGGGTNEKLFF; d_call: -; cdr3_length: 15; v_call: TRBV28; j_call: TRBJ1-4; clone_size: -
cdr3_nt: TGTGCCAGCTCACCGTTACAGGGGGCTGAGCAGTTCTTC; cdr3_aa: CASSPLQGAEQFF; d_call: TRBD1; cdr3_length: 13; v_call: TRBV18; j_call: TRBJ2-1; clone_size: -
cdr3_nt: TGTGCCAGCAGCCGGACAGACGGCGGCGGCTACACCTTC; cdr3_aa: CASSRTDGGGYTF; d_call: -; cdr3_length: 13; v_call: TRBV3-1/TRBV3-2; j_call: TRBJ1-2; clone_size: medium-sized
cdr3_nt: TGCGCCAGCAGCCGTTCCGGGGCCGTGAACACCGGGGAGCTGTTTTTT; cdr3_aa: CASSRSGAVNTGELFF; d_call: -; cdr3_length: 16; v_call: TRBV4-1; j_call: TRBJ2-2; clone_size: -
cdr3_nt: TGTGCCAGCAGCCCCCCCGGAGGGTACACTGAAGCTTTCTTT; cdr3_aa: CASSPPGGYTEAFF; d_call: -; cdr3_length: 14; v_call: TRBV7-2; j_call: TRBJ1-1; clone_size: -
cdr3_nt: TGTGCCTGGAGTGCAGACAGGGGGACGAGAGGCTACACCTTC; cdr3_aa: CAWSADRGTRGYTF; d_call: TRBD1; cdr3_length: 14; v_call: TRBV30; j_call: TRBJ1-2; clone_size: -
cdr3_nt: TGCGCCAGCAGCCCCGGGACAGGGAATCAGCCCCAGCATTTT; cdr3_aa: CASSPGTGNQPQHF; d_call: TRBD1; cdr3_length: 14; v_call: TRBV5-1; j_call: TRBJ1-5; clone_size: -
cdr3_nt: TGTGCCAGCAGCGCACAGGCTAGCGGGAGGTACGAGCAGTACTTC; cdr3_aa: CASSAQASGRYEQYF; d_call: TRBD2; cdr3_length: 15; v_call: TRBV9; j_call: TRBJ2-7; clone_size: -
cdr3_nt: TGTGCCACCGCAGCGGGGCGAACCTACAATGAGCAGTTCTTC; cdr3_aa: CATAAGRTYNEQFF; d_call: TRBD2; cdr3_length: 14; v_call: TRBV6-5; j_call: TRBJ2-1; clone_size: -
cdr3_nt: TGTGCCAGCAGGGGAAGGACTGAAGCTTTCTTT; cdr3_aa: CASRGRTEAFF; d_call: -; cdr3_length: 11; v_call: TRBV28; j_call: TRBJ1-1; clone_size: -
cdr3_nt: TGTGCCAGCAGCCCCGTTGGGCCCTATGGCTACACCTTC; cdr3_aa: CASSPVGPYGYTF; d_call: -; cdr3_length: 13; v_call: TRBV6-5; j_call: TRBJ1-2; clone_size: -
cdr3_nt: TGTGCCAGCAGCATTACAGGGTTGGATGGCTACACCTTC; cdr3_aa: CASSITGLDGYTF; d_call: -; cdr3_length: 13; v_call: TRBV7-9; j_call: TRBJ1-2; clone_size: -
cdr3_nt: TGTGCCAGCAGTTTGGAGACACATGGGGAGCAGTTCTTC; cdr3_aa: CASSLETHGEQFF; d_call: -; cdr3_length: 13; v_call: TRBV27; j_call: TRBJ2-1; clone_size: -
cdr3_nt: TGTGCCAGTAGTGGGGTGGGGTCTGAAGCTTTCTTT; cdr3_aa: CASSGVGSEAFF; d_call: -; cdr3_length: 12; v_call: TRBV19; j_call: TRBJ1-1; clone_size: few
cdr3_nt: TGTGCCAGCAGCCTGACCCAGGGGGCCGGGGAGCTGTTTTTT; cdr3_aa: CASSLTQGAGELFF; d_call: TRBD1; cdr3_length: 14; v_call: TRBV3-1/TRBV3-2; j_call: TRBJ2-2; clone_size: -
cdr3_nt: TGTGCCAGCAGTGAACACCAACCAGGGGGCTCTGGAAACACCATATATTTT; cdr3_aa: CASSEHQPGGSGNTIYF; d_call: TRBD1; cdr3_length: 17; v_call: TRBV6-1; j_call: TRBJ1-3; clone_size: -
cdr3_nt: TGTGCCAGCAGTGAAGAGAGGACTAGCGGGGGGCAACAAGAGACCCAGTACTTC; cdr3_aa: CASSEERTSGGQQETQYF; d_call: TRBD2; cdr3_length: 18; v_call: TRBV6-1; j_call: TRBJ2-5; clone_size: -
cdr3_nt: TGTGCCAGCAGCCCCCGGACGAGGGGAGAGCAGTACTTC; cdr3_aa: CASSPRTRGEQYF; d_call: -; cdr3_length: 13; v_call: TRBV11-1; j_call: TRBJ2-7; clone_size: -
cdr3_nt: TGCGCCAGCAGCCAAGGGGGTCTCCGGGGTACCGGGGAGCTGTTTTTT; cdr3_aa: CASSQGGLRGTGELFF; d_call: -; cdr3_length: 16; v_call: TRBV4-1; j_call: TRBJ2-2; clone_size: -
cdr3_nt: TGTGCCAGCAGTGAACGGTGGGAGCAGTTCTTC; cdr3_aa: CASSERWEQFF; d_call: -; cdr3_length: 11; v_call: TRBV25-1; j_call: TRBJ2-1; clone_size: -
cdr3_nt: TGTGCCACCAGTGCCTCGACTAGCGGGGTATACAATGAGCAGTTCTTC; cdr3_aa: CATSASTSGVYNEQFF; d_call: TRBD2; cdr3_length: 16; v_call: TRBV24-1; j_call: TRBJ2-1; clone_size: -